The following is a TCR beta chain sequence with its context. The target antigen is unknown. This sample is drawn from a study of metastatic and nonmetastatic thyroid tumors. Study in general: Repertoires were compared across blood and tumor or nodule tissue from malignant and benign thyroid patients. Study-level points and caveats: In blood and tumor, TCR beta diversity was reportedly significantly higher in malignant thyroid tumors than in benign nodules.

All patients were untreated before thyroid surgery. J gave up 3 bases and V 2 bases, and 2 bases lay outside the gene matches. The CDR3 runs 14 residues. Per germline, CDR1 LGHNA and CDR2 YSLEER. Via MiXCR, TCRdb re-called the PCR reads. Among roughly 18,000 clones, approximately 28% were seen once, and the ten largest hold under 30%. Material for sequencing was tumor tissue. The clonotype was recovered from a male donor with papillary thyroid cancer or a benign thyroid nodule (not recorded which). Some clones in this sample may be carry-over from other donors' samples. V and J are TRBV4-3 and TRBJ2-3; TRBD2 matches at 7 bases. CDR3 nucleotide sequence: TGCGCCAGCAGCCAAATAGCGGGTACAGATACGCAGTATTTT. This translates into CASSQIAGTDTQYF.